This T cell receptor beta chain was recovered during a study of CD8 T cells in ankylosing spondylitis. Germline V lookup: CDR1 MGHRA, CDR2 YSYEKL. The CDR3 extends over 17 amino acids. V lost 5 bases, J lost 7 bases, and 11 bases stayed unmatched. Comment on this clonotype: Its matching antigen is unknown.

Points from the study as a whole: Earlier reports found some motif variants in synovial fluid and blood in reactive arthritis. Reportedly, disease-linked clones are significantly enriched in ankylosing spondylitis patients' matched synovial fluid.

MiXCR was run by TCRdb on the 5' RACE reads, yielding one entry per CDR3 protein. This table has 350,000 to 450,000 distinct CDR3 sequences, roughly 22% appearing once. The chain uses TRBV4-1 and TRBJ2-1; 13 nucleotides match TRBD2. The clonotype originates from a male donor with ankylosing spondylitis or in good health (not recorded which). Sequencing was done on a sample of blood, either unsorted or a sorted T cell fraction (not recorded which). In DNA form, the CDR3 reads TGCGCCAGCAGCTACCGACTAGCGGGGGGACTTGAAAATGAGCAGTTCTTC. This codes for CASSYRLAGGLENEQFF.